This T cell receptor beta chain was profiled in a study of T-cell reconstitution after alpha-beta-depleted transplantation in children. The CDR3 spans 18 residues. Germline lookup yields CDR1 ENHRY and CDR2 SYGVKD. The V end lost 10 bases, the J end lost 8 bases, and 35 bases lay between the germline ends. The TCRbeta library incorporated unique molecular identifiers. TCRdb reprocessed the PCR reads via MiXCR and lists one record per CDR3 protein. The profile shows more than 200,000 distinct CDR3 sequences, 7.5% to 10% of them singletons. V gene TRBV10-3 combines with J gene TRBJ1-2; perhaps TRBD1 as D (5 bases). The sample in question was PBMCs from the stem cell graft donor, obtained from the stem cell graft. The clonotype was recovered from a human donor who donated a stem cell graft to a child with SCID. CDR3 loop: CATNPWDGPGPGVRGYTF. In DNA form, the CDR3 reads TGTGCCACCAACCCCTGGGACGGACCGGGACCGGGGGTGAGAGGCTACACCTTC.